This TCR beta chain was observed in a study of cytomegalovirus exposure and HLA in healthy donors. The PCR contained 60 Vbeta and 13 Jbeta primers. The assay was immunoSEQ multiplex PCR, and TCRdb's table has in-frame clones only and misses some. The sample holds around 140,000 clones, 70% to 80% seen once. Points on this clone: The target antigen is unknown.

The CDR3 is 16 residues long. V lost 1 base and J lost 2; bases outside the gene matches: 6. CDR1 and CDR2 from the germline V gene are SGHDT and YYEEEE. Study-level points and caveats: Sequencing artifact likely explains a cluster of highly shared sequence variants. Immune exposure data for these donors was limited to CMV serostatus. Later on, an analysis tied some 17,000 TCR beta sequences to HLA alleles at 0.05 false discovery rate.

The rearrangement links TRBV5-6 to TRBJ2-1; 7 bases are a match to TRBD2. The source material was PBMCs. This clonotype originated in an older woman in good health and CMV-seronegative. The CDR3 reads CASSLSASGTYNEQFF. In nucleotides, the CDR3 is TGTGCCAGCAGCTTGTCGGCTAGCGGAACCTACAATGAGCAGTTCTTC.